This T cell receptor beta chain was captured by sequencing in a study of Graves' ophthalmopathy and Graves' hyperthyroidism. Study details: The authors defined stable hyperthyroidism as no ophthalmopathy within 18 months of follow-up. General study findings and limits: Blood contained most expanded thyroid clonotypes exceeding 0.001 frequency. Stable hyperthyroidism and ophthalmopathy were told apart by a 13-signature model, which achieved about 88% sensitivity and roughly 80% specificity.

There are many counts of this clonotype. Its antigen remains unidentified. The CDR3 covers 15 residues. Trimming cost V 0 bases and J 0 bases, with 5 bases left between them. Germline loops: CDR1 SEHNR, CDR2 FQNEAQ (reference sequence). RNA transcripts provided the template for amplifying TCR beta CDR3 regions. HTBI primers were employed in first-round RT-PCR, then a second-round multiplex PCR followed. TCRdb re-called the multiplex PCR reads through MiXCR, storing one row per CDR3 protein. This repertoire shows a few hundred thousand distinct CDR3 sequences, roughly 39% found once; its top ten account for about 4.1%.

The sequence came from an adult man with Graves' hyperthyroidism. The chain joins TRBV7-9 to TRBJ2-2, with unresolved D. The sample was peripheral blood or thyroid tissue (not recorded which). The CDR3 sequence: CASSLAPPNTGELFF. CDR3 sequence (DNA): TGTGCCAGCAGCTTAGCCCCCCCGAACACCGGGGAGCTGTTTTTT.